The 2 T cell receptor beta chains below all came from one sample that was sequenced in a study of blood T cell repertoires in COVID-19. The method was immunoSEQ multiplex PCR; TCRdb's version includes in-frame clones alone and lacks a portion of them. The sample consists of under 300,000 clones, approximately 80% of them appearing once. Sequencing used peripheral blood. The receptors come from a woman aged 40 to 50 who had recovered from COVID-19.

The J gene is TRBJ1-1, the V gene TRBV5-5, with D tentatively TRBD1 (6 bases). Germline V CDR1 and CDR2: SGHKS, YYEKEE (reference sequence). V was shortened by 4 bases and J by 7 bases, with 14 bases between the two germline ends. CDR3 length equals 13 residues. The CDR3 DNA sequence: TGTGCCAGCAGCCTGTGGACAGAAAATGAAGCTTTCTTT. It specifies CASSLWTENEAFF.

The chain recombines TRBV5-4 with TRBJ2-7; D may be TRBD2 (5 bases). The CDR3 loop spans 16 amino acids. The V gene's germline CDR1 is SGHNT and CDR2 YYREEE (reference sequence). V lost 3 bases and J lost 6, with 22 bases in between. This chain's CDR3 is CASSSLSPTNPSEQYF. The CDR3 region has the DNA TGTGCCAGCAGCTCCCTATCACCGACTAACCCTAGCGAGCAGTACTTC. The entire variable domain, with the rest obtained from reference TRBV5-4 and TRBJ2-7, is as follows: ETGVTQSPTHLIKTRGQQVTLRCSSQSGHNTVSWYQQALGQGPQFIFQYYREEENGRGNFPPRFSGLQFPNYSSELNVNALELDDSALYLCASSSLSPTNPSEQYFGPGTRLTVT.